This passage covers 31 T cell receptor beta chains from one sample sequenced in a study of cytomegalovirus exposure and HLA in healthy donors. PCR amplification relied on 60 Vbeta primers (plus 13 Jbeta primers). TCRdb's table, derived via immunoSEQ multiplex PCR, lists solely in-frame clones and lacks some. The sample includes 80,000 or so clones, around 9.1% seen only once; the top ten take approximately 24%. The material sequenced was PBMCs. The receptors were gathered from a man in his 60s in good health and CMV-seropositive.

The CDR3 nucleotides are TGTGCCACCAGCTCCCGGGGGGAGGGCCTCCCCTACGAGCAGTACTTC. It translates to CATSSRGEGLPYEQYF. The chain employs TRBV15 and TRBJ2-5, with 7 bases lining up with TRBD2. With the DNA end fitting TRBJ2-7 better, the J assignment may be wrong. Germline lookup yields CDR1 LNHNV and CDR2 YYDKDF (reference sequence). The CDR3 spans 16 residues.

This clone was observed a few times. This rearrangement joins TRBV5-4 to TRBJ1-1; D call uncertain. V lost 0 bases to trimming and J lost 4 bases, with 4 bases between them. Germline CDR1 SGHNT, CDR2 YYREEE (reference sequence). CDR3 length: 12 amino acids. CDR3 in DNA: TGTGCCAGCAGCTTGGGGGCCACTGAAGCTTTCTTT. Translated: CASSLGATEAFF.

The chain joins TRBV19 to TRBJ1-1, with 7 bases fitting TRBD1. Germline V gene lookup returns CDR1 LNHDA and CDR2 SQIVND (reference sequence). This CDR3 has 15 residues. The V segment lost 8 bases and the J segment 4 bases; nucleotides outside the gene matches: 13. The CDR3 bases are TGTGCCAGTGGAAGACCAGGGGGGCGAGGCACTGAAGCTTTCTTT. Translating gives CASGRPGGRGTEAFF.

This clone was recorded a few times. This chain connects TRBV15 to TRBJ1-5; tentatively, D is TRBD1 (5 bases). Per germline, CDR1 LNHNV and CDR2 YYDKDF (reference sequence). The CDR3 runs 15 residues. V lost 0 bases, J lost 6 bases, and 12 bases lay in between. CDR3 residues: CATSRDLGLSQPQHF. The CDR3, as DNA: TGTGCCACCAGCAGAGATCTGGGGCTGAGTCAGCCCCAGCATTTT.

This clone appeared a few times. The CDR3 loop is CASSLAGQNSPLHF. In DNA, the CDR3 is TGCGCCAGCAGCTTGGCGGGACAGAATTCACCCCTCCACTTT. The chain joins TRBV5-1 to TRBJ1-6, with 7 bases aligning to TRBD1. J gave up 7 bases and V 0 bases, and 1 base lay outside the gene matches. The CDR3 runs 14 residues. Germline-derived CDR1 and CDR2 are SGHRS and YFSETQ.

The sample holds a few counts of this clone. This sequence joins TRBV6-6 and TRBJ1-1; D gene ambiguous. The CDR3 length is 13 residues. Germline CDR1 is MNHNY and CDR2 is SVGAGI (reference sequence). Between the trimmed V and J ends, which lost 3 bases and 5 bases, there was a span of 10 bases. CDR3 coding DNA: TGTGCCAGCAGTTATACCGCGACAACTGAAGCTTTCTTT. It translates to CASSYTATTEAFF.

This clone showed up just a few times. The chain recombines TRBV19 with TRBJ1-5, with TRBD1 matching 10 bases. The CDR3 loop spans 20 amino acids. J gave up 4 bases and V 2 bases, and 17 bases lay outside the gene matches. Germline-derived CDR1 and CDR2 are LNHDA and SQIVND (reference sequence). The CDR3 DNA sequence: TGTGCCAGTAGTATATGGGGGACAGGGGCCTCACAAGGTGGTAATCAGCCCCAGCATTTT. Encoded protein: CASSIWGTGASQGGNQPQHF.

The V and J genes are TRBV18 and TRBJ1-4, with 9 bases matching TRBD1. The CDR3 is 16 residues long. Germline V gives CDR1 KGHSH, CDR2 LQKENI. Trimming at V came to 3 bases and at J to 1 base, leaving 3 bases not matched to a gene. The DNA for the CDR3 is TGTGCCAGCTCACCGAGACAGGGGGGAACTAATGAAAAACTGTTTTTT. This translates into CASSPRQGGTNEKLFF.

The V gene is TRBV5-6, the J gene TRBJ2-6, with D possibly being TRBD1 (6 bases). Germline CDR1 reads SGHDT; CDR2 reads YYEEEE. The CDR3 spans 15 residues. V gave up 6 bases and J gave up 2 bases, with 12 bases separating them. The CDR3 DNA follows: TGTGCCAGCATTTCGACAGGCCCTGGGGCCAACGTCCTGACTTTC. Encoded protein: CASISTGPGANVLTF. Full variable domain (rest looked up from reference TRBV5-6 and TRBJ2-6): DAGVTQSPTHLIKTRGQQVTLRCSPKSGHDTVSWYQQALGQGPQFIFQYYEEEERQRGNFPDRFSGHQFPNYSSELNVNALLLGDSALYLCASISTGPGANVLTFGAGSRLTVL.

This clone was observed a few times. V gene TRBV27 combines with J gene TRBJ2-7; D may be TRBD1 (6 bases). V was shortened by 2 bases and J by 1 base, with 15 bases between the two germline ends. There are 16 residues in the CDR3. Germline V gene sequence: CDR1 MNHEY, CDR2 SMNVEV (reference sequence). The CDR3 is CASSLGAGAPSYEQYF. CDR3 nucleotides: TGTGCCAGCAGTTTAGGGGCAGGGGCGCCATCCTACGAGCAGTACTTC.

The chain links TRBV10-3 to TRBJ1-6; the D is unclear. CDR1 is ENHRY, CDR2 SYGVKD, per germline. This CDR3 is built from 14 residues. V was pared by 2 bases and J by 8 bases, with 10 bases between. The CDR3 loop reads CAISEVGVDSPLHF. Written as DNA, the CDR3 is TGTGCCATCAGTGAGGTGGGCGTCGATTCACCCCTCCACTTT.

This chain uses TRBV18 with TRBJ1-6, with TRBD1 as a possible D gene (5 bases). CDR1 is KGHSH, CDR2 LQKENI, per germline. The V and J ends lost 2 bases and 5 bases respectively, with 10 bases between them. The length of the CDR3 is 15 residues. The CDR3 loop reads CASSPTGGDNSPLHF. Here the CDR3 DNA reads TGTGCCAGCTCACCAACGGGGGGGGATAATTCACCCCTCCACTTT.

CDR3 coding DNA: TGTGCCTGGAGTACCTATAACGGGGGCTACACCTTC. This gives the protein CAWSTYNGGYTF. The chain has TRBV30 and TRBJ1-2; D unclear. Germline loops: CDR1 GTSNPN, CDR2 SVGIG (reference sequence). The germline V and J ends were trimmed by 2 bases and 8 bases, with 12 bases remaining between them. This CDR3 spans 12 amino acids. Drawing the rest from reference TRBV30 and TRBJ1-2, the complete variable domain is SQTIHQWPATLVQPVGSPLSLECTVEGTSNPNLYWYRQAAGRGLQLLFYSVGIGQISSEVPQNLSASRPQDRQFILSSKKLLLSDSGFYLCAWSTYNGGYTFGSGTRLTVV.

The chain employs TRBV18 and TRBJ1-3; D is unclear. Deletions cut 4 bases from V and 1 base from J, with 8 bases between. The V gene's germline CDR1 is KGHSH and CDR2 LQKENI. There are 14 residues in the CDR3. In DNA form, the CDR3 reads TGTGCCAGCTCACGAGACATGTCTGGAAACACCATATATTTT. It yields the protein CASSRDMSGNTIYF.

This clone was seen a handful of times. V usage is TRBV6-1 and J usage is TRBJ1-1, with D tentatively TRBD1 (5 bases). The CDR3 is 13 amino acids. Germline V gene data show CDR1 as MNHNS and CDR2 as SASEGT. Between the trimmed V and J ends, which lost 2 bases and 9 bases, there was a span of 13 bases. This chain's CDR3 is CASSEYGGRKAFF. The CDR3 DNA reads TGTGCCAGCAGTGAATACGGGGGAAGAAAAGCTTTCTTT.

This clone occurred a few times. The chain carries TRBV27 and TRBJ1-4; a possible D gene is TRBD1 (5 bases). This CDR3 is built from 15 residues. Between the trimmed V and J ends, which lost 0 bases and 6 bases, there was a span of 11 bases. The germline gives CDR1 MNHEY, CDR2 SMNVEV (reference sequence). CDR3 DNA sequence: TGTGCCAGCAGTTTATCTTCAGGGACTTATGAAAAACTGTTTTTT. The encoded protein is CASSLSSGTYEKLFF.

This clone was seen more than once but under ten times. The CDR3 sequence is CASEKREGTGELFF. The DNA for the CDR3 is TGTGCCAGCGAAAAGCGGGAGGGGACCGGGGAGCTGTTTTTT. The rearrangement uses TRBV27 and TRBJ2-2; TRBD2 matches 10 bases. The V gene end was trimmed by 8 bases and the J gene end by 5 bases; junction bases not matched to a gene: 5. CDR3 length: 14 residues. Germline-derived CDR1 and CDR2 are MNHEY and SMNVEV (reference sequence).

The rearrangement uses TRBV28 and TRBJ2-3; 10 bases align to TRBD1. The V gene's germline CDR1 is MDHEN and CDR2 SYDVKM. This CDR3 spans 17 amino acids. The J segment lost 6 bases and the V segment lost 6 bases, leaving 15 bases of the junction unmatched. CDR3 sequence: CASSPGTGQGFDDTQYF. The CDR3 bases are TGTGCCAGCAGCCCAGGGACGGGACAGGGGTTCGACGATACGCAGTATTTT. Together with reference TRBV28 and TRBJ2-3, the CDR3 gives the full variable domain: DVKVTQSSRYLVKRTGEKVFLECVQDMDHENMFWYRQDPGLGLRLIYFSYDVKMKEKGDIPEGYSVSREKKERFSLILESASTNQTSMYLCASSPGTGQGFDDTQYFGPGTRLTVL.

This clone was seen a handful of times. The chain joins TRBV5-1 to TRBJ1-5; D is possibly TRBD1 (5 bases). Germline CDR1 reads SGHRS; CDR2 reads YFSETQ. V gave up 1 base and J gave up 7 bases, with 12 bases separating them. The length of the CDR3 is 14 residues. The CDR3 DNA reads TGCGCCAGCAGCTTGTGGGGGGGAGGACAGCCCCAGCATTTT. Encoded protein: CASSLWGGGQPQHF.

The V and J genes are TRBV4-2 and TRBJ1-1; 9 bases match TRBD1. The CDR3 is 14 amino acids. Per the germline V gene, CDR1 is LGHNA and CDR2 is YNFKEQ. Losses at the gene ends were 4 bases for V and 1 base for J; bases not matched to a gene: 1. CDR3 sequence (DNA): TGTGCCAGCAGCCCGACAGGGGGGAACACTGAAGCTTTCTTT. Its protein product is CASSPTGGNTEAFF.

This rearrangement joins TRBV2 to TRBJ1-2; 8 bases align to TRBD1. CDR1 is SNHLY and CDR2 is FYNNEI in the germline V gene. The CDR3 sequence is 13 residues long. V dropped 6 bases and J dropped 5; count of bases not matched to a gene: 5. The CDR3, as DNA: TGTGCCAGCAGGGACAGGGATGCTTATGGCTACACCTTC. It yields the protein CASRDRDAYGYTF.

The rearrangement links TRBV2 to TRBJ1-3, with D possibly being TRBD1 (6 bases). Deletions cut 6 bases from V and 4 bases from J, with 13 bases between. The V gene's germline CDR1 is SNHLY and CDR2 FYNNEI. The CDR3 is 14 amino acids. CDR3: CASRGGGGGNTIYF. CDR3 coding DNA: TGTGCCAGCAGGGGAGGGGGAGGCGGAAACACCATATATTTT.

Here the CDR3 reads CASGTAPRPSTDTQYF. For the CDR3, the DNA is TGTGCCAGCGGGACAGCCCCCCGACCTAGCACAGATACGCAGTATTTT. The chain combines TRBV28 with TRBJ2-3, with TRBD1 identical over 7 bases. V shed 8 bases and J 0 bases; nucleotides not matched to a gene: 11. There are 16 residues in the CDR3. CDR1 MDHEN and CDR2 SYDVKM come from the germline V gene.

This clone showed up just a few times. This chain connects TRBV4-2 to TRBJ1-6; 7 bases align to TRBD1. Germline lookup yields CDR1 LGHNA and CDR2 YNFKEQ. After removal of 1 base from V and 8 bases from J, the junction contained 8 bases not matched to a gene. The CDR3 extends over 16 amino acids. The chain's CDR3 is CASSQVPGQRDSPLHF. CDR3 coding DNA: TGTGCCAGCAGCCAAGTACCGGGACAGAGGGATTCACCCCTCCACTTT.

The V gene is TRBV5-1, the J gene TRBJ1-1; D is possibly TRBD1 (6 bases). Trimming pared 4 bases from V and 0 bases from J, leaving 13 bases between. Germline values: CDR1 SGHRS, CDR2 YFSETQ. This CDR3 spans 15 amino acids. The CDR3 DNA is TGCGCCAGCAGCCCTTGGACAGAGATGAACACTGAAGCTTTCTTT. Amino acids: CASSPWTEMNTEAFF.

This clone was seen more than once but under ten times. The chain couples TRBV2 to TRBJ1-1, with TRBD1 identical over 7 bases. V shed 1 base, J shed 0 bases, and the junction held 5 bases outside the gene matches. This CDR3 has 16 amino acids. Germline V gene data show CDR1 as SNHLY and CDR2 as FYNNEI. CDR3 residues: CASSEGGTALNTEAFF. Written as DNA, the CDR3 is TGTGCCAGCAGTGAAGGCGGGACAGCCTTGAACACTGAAGCTTTCTTT.

This clone was observed a handful of times. J is TRBJ2-7 and V is TRBV10-3; TRBD1 agrees at 7 bases. This CDR3 has 15 amino acids. With V trimmed by 0 bases and J by 4 bases, 6 bases remained unmatched. Germline CDR1 and CDR2: ENHRY and SYGVKD. CDR3 in DNA: TGTGCCATCAGTGAGTCGGCGCAGGGGGAGTACGAGCAGTACTTC. Translating it yields CAISESAQGEYEQYF.

V gene TRBV5-6 combines with J gene TRBJ1-2, with D perhaps matching TRBD1 (5 bases). The CDR3 has 16 amino acids. Trimming cost V 1 base and J 4 bases, with 17 bases left between them. Germline V gene lookup returns CDR1 SGHDT and CDR2 YYEEEE. In DNA form, the CDR3 reads TGTGCCAGCAGCTTGAGGGGCGGGAGCGGTATCTATGGCTACACCTTC. This encodes CASSLRGGSGIYGYTF.

This clone was seen more than once but under ten times. V gene TRBV28 combines with J gene TRBJ2-1; 13 bases match TRBD2. Germline CDR1 reads MDHEN; CDR2 reads SYDVKM. V lost 5 bases and J lost 2; bases outside the gene matches: 12. This CDR3 has 19 residues. CDR3 nucleotide sequence: TGTGCCAGCAGTCAAACCGGGACTAGCGGGGAAAAAACCTACAATGAGCAGTTCTTC. The encoded protein is CASSQTGTSGEKTYNEQFF.

The chain recombines TRBV7-9 with TRBJ2-7; 8 bases are a match to TRBD2. The CDR3 loop spans 14 amino acids. In germline, CDR1 is SEHNR, CDR2 FQNEAQ (reference sequence). J lost 3 bases, V lost 4 bases, and 5 bases had no gene match. The CDR3 loop is CASSYPGLVYEQYF. In nucleotides, the CDR3 is TGTGCCAGCAGCTATCCGGGACTAGTCTACGAGCAGTACTTC. The full variable domain, with the rest looked up from reference TRBV7-9 and TRBJ2-7, is DTGVSQNPRHKITKRGQNVTFRCDPISEHNRLYWYRQTLGQGPEFLTYFQNEAQLEKSRLLSDRFSAERPKGSFSTLEIQRTEQGDSAMYLCASSYPGLVYEQYFGPGTRLTVT.

The chain has TRBV30 and TRBJ1-3; possible D gene TRBD1, 5 bases. Germline V gene lookup returns CDR1 GTSNPN and CDR2 SVGIG (reference sequence). Trimming removed 1 base at V and 0 bases at J, with 13 bases between. This CDR3 comprises 16 residues. DNA of the CDR3: TGTGCCTGGAGTGGGGGACTGTTTAGCTCTGGAAACACCATATATTTT. It specifies CAWSGGLFSSGNTIYF. Using reference TRBV30 and TRBJ1-3 for the parts outside the CDR3, the full variable domain is SQTIHQWPATLVQPVGSPLSLECTVEGTSNPNLYWYRQAAGRGLQLLFYSVGIGQISSEVPQNLSASRPQDRQFILSSKKLLLSDSGFYLCAWSGGLFSSGNTIYFGEGSWLTVV.